One sample yielded the 22 T cell receptor beta chains listed below, sequenced in a study of T cell responses to AZD1222 COVID-19 vaccine. Repertoires were generated with immunoSEQ multiplex PCR, while TCRdb's copy carries only in-frame clones and drops some. The sample comprises 200,000 or so clones, around 90% of which are singletons, and over 0.75% rests with the top ten. Source: peripheral blood, taken on day 0 of AZD1222 vaccination. These TCRs come from an adult in good health.

The V gene is TRBV18, the J gene TRBJ2-1; D remains ambiguous. Germline lookup yields CDR1 KGHSH and CDR2 LQKENI. Between the trimmed V and J ends, which lost 4 bases and 4 bases, there was a span of 8 bases. CDR3 length: 13 amino acids. In nucleotides, the CDR3 is TGTGCCAGCTCACATGAGAGATACAATGAGCAGTTCTTC. Its translation: CASSHERYNEQFF.

The chain joins TRBV7-2 to TRBJ1-4; 7 bases line up with TRBD1. This CDR3 is built from 13 residues. The V and J ends lost 6 bases and 7 bases, in that order; junction bases with no gene match: 5. Germline values: CDR1 SGHTA, CDR2 FQGNSA. In DNA, the CDR3 is TGTGCCAGCAGGGAGGGACAGAGTGAAAAACTGTTTTTT. It specifies CASREGQSEKLFF.

This clone was found a few times. This chain connects TRBV10-3 to TRBJ2-7; possibly TRBD1 for D (6 bases). The V and J ends lost 2 bases and 2 bases respectively, with 7 bases between them. Germline CDR1 reads ENHRY; CDR2 reads SYGVKD. The CDR3 has 13 residues. Here the CDR3 DNA reads TGTGCCATCAGTGAGACAGGGACCTACGAGCAGTACTTC. This sequence encodes CAISETGTYEQYF.

In nucleotides, the CDR3 is TGCGCCAGCACCAATTACGGGACAACCCAAGAGACCCAGTACTTC. It specifies CASTNYGTTQETQYF. The chain is built from TRBV5-1 and TRBJ2-5, with a tentative D call TRBD1 (6 bases). V shed 6 bases and J shed 1 base, with 16 bases lying between them. This CDR3 has 15 amino acids. The germline V gene has CDR1 SGHRS and CDR2 YFSETQ.

The rearrangement uses TRBV10-3 and TRBJ1-4; the D is unclear. There are 12 residues in the CDR3. CDR1 is ENHRY and CDR2 is SYGVKD in the germline V gene. CDR3 nucleotide sequence: TGTGCGACTGGGCCAACTAATGAAAAACTGTTTTTT. This gives the protein CATGPTNEKLFF.

V and J are TRBV5-4 and TRBJ1-1; possibly TRBD1 for D (5 bases). In germline, CDR1 is SGHNT, CDR2 YYREEE (reference sequence). Between the trimmed V and J ends, which lost 0 bases and 0 bases, there was a span of 12 bases. The CDR3 spans 16 residues. The CDR3 region has the DNA TGTGCCAGCAGCTTGGGAGGGGTGAGGATGAACACTGAAGCTTTCTTT. Translation gives CASSLGGVRMNTEAFF.

The chain joins TRBV18 to TRBJ1-6; D gene uncertain. The V gene's germline CDR1 is KGHSH and CDR2 LQKENI. The CDR3 has 12 residues. V dropped 10 bases and J dropped 7 bases, with 11 bases sitting between them. The CDR3 sequence is CATQRTNSPLHF. DNA of the CDR3: TGTGCCACCCAGCGGACCAATTCACCCCTCCACTTT.

This chain uses TRBV2 with TRBJ2-2; D uncertain. The CDR3 contains 15 residues. V gave up 6 bases and J gave up 4 bases, with 15 bases separating them. Germline V gene sequence: CDR1 SNHLY, CDR2 FYNNEI. CDR3 sequence (DNA): TGTGCCAGCAGCGATACAACAGAACTCACCGGGGAGCTGTTTTTT. Translating it yields CASSDTTELTGELFF.

This chain uses TRBV6-1 with TRBJ1-6; tentatively, D is TRBD1 (5 bases). CDR1 is MNHNS and CDR2 is SASEGT in the germline V gene. The CDR3 totals 15 residues. V was cut by 0 bases and J by 7 bases, with 10 bases left in between. CDR3 region: CASSEALGVNSPLHF. The CDR3 DNA is TGTGCCAGCAGTGAAGCTTTGGGGGTCAATTCACCCCTCCACTTT.

With respect to this clone: The sample contains more than one DNA sequence encoding this CDR3. CDR3: CASSLTGGNEQFF. The CDR3 DNA reads TGTGCCAGCAGCCTGACAGGGGGCAATGAGCAGTTCTTC. The chain recombines TRBV7-3 with TRBJ2-1; TRBD1 aligns across 9 bases. V gave up 5 bases and J gave up 6 bases; unmatched junction bases: 2. Germline CDR1 and CDR2: SGHTA and FQGTGA. CDR3 size: 13 residues.

The chain recombines TRBV9 with TRBJ1-2; TRBD1 agrees at 10 bases. V lost 4 bases to trimming and J lost 4 bases; unmatched junction nucleotides: 7. This CDR3 is built from 15 residues. Germline CDR1 SGDLS, CDR2 YYNGEE. The CDR3 protein is CASSPPGQGGYGYTF. CDR3 DNA sequence: TGTGCCAGCAGCCCTCCAGGACAGGGGGGCTATGGCTACACCTTC. Full variable domain (missing parts from reference TRBV9 and TRBJ1-2): DSGVTQTPKHLITATGQRVTLRCSPRSGDLSVYWYQQSLDQGLQFLIQYYNGEERAKGNILERFSAQQFPDLHSELNLSSLELGDSALYFCASSPPGQGGYGYTFGSGTRLTVV.

This clone was counted once. The chain has TRBV3-1 (or the pseudogene TRBV3-2) and TRBJ2-7; D tentatively reads TRBD1 or TRBD2 (5 bases each). V was cut by 3 bases and J by 4 bases, with 7 bases left in between. Germline V gives CDR1 LGHDT, CDR2 YNNKEL (reference sequence). This CDR3 contains 12 residues. The DNA for the CDR3 is TGTGCCAGCAGCCATGGGGGTTACGAGCAGTACTTC. Protein product: CASSHGGYEQYF.

In its sample, this clone was seen once. The chain employs TRBV29-1 and TRBJ1-1, with D maybe TRBD1 (5 bases). The CDR3 is 11 amino acids. V lost 6 bases, J lost 8 bases, and 13 bases lay in between. CDR1 and CDR2 (germline): SQVTM, ANQGSEA. The CDR3 bases are TGCAGCGTGGTTGACAGACCCGAAGCTTTCTTT. Protein: CSVVDRPEAFF.

This clone has a handful of counts. Written as DNA, the CDR3 is TGCGCCAGCAGTAAGGACAGGGATGGTAGGCTGGGCAATCAGCCCCAGCATTTT. Protein product: CASSKDRDGRLGNQPQHF. This chain links TRBV10-1 with TRBJ1-5; 8 bases align to TRBD1. Germline CDR1 is WNHNN and CDR2 is SYGVQD (reference sequence). This CDR3 spans 18 amino acids. J was trimmed by 2 bases and V by 5 bases; bases with no gene match: 14.

The chain employs TRBV24-1 and TRBJ1-4, with 7 bases lining up with TRBD1. Trimming cost V 6 bases and J 8 bases; bases outside gene matches: 5. The CDR3 is 13 residues long. Germline loops: CDR1 KGHDR, CDR2 SFDVKD. The CDR3 spells CATSQGGDEKLFF. The CDR3 DNA reads TGTGCCACCAGTCAGGGGGGGGACGAAAAACTGTTTTTT.

J is TRBJ1-4 and V is TRBV12-5; D is undetermined. V was clipped by 6 bases and J by 12 bases, with 17 bases between them. Germline V gene lookup returns CDR1 LGHNT and CDR2 FRNRAP. CDR3 length: 13 amino acids. The CDR3 bases are TGTGCTAGTGGGCGTGTTTCTGGGCAGCAACTGTTTTTT. Protein sequence: CASGRVSGQQLFF.

J is TRBJ2-7 and V is TRBV5-4, with TRBD2 identical over 7 bases. CDR3 length equals 14 residues. V shed 1 base and J 0 bases; nucleotides not matched to a gene: 1. Germline V lookup: CDR1 SGHNT, CDR2 YYREEE (reference sequence). The CDR3 nucleotides are TGTGCCAGCAGCTTGCGGGACTACTCCTACGAGCAGTACTTC. Translation: CASSLRDYSYEQYF.

The rearrangement joins TRBV30 to TRBJ2-5, with 7 bases fitting TRBD2. The CDR3 has 16 residues. Trimming took 0 bases from V and 5 from J; bases not matched to a gene: 12. The germline gives CDR1 GTSNPN, CDR2 SVGIG (reference sequence). CDR3: CAWSVLPTSCRETQYF. CDR3 coding DNA: TGTGCCTGGAGTGTACTCCCGACTAGCTGTAGGGAGACCCAGTACTTC.

The CDR3 nucleotides read TGTGCCAGCAGCCGGAAGCGGGAGAGTGTCGATGAGCAGTTCTTC. Translation gives CASSRKRESVDEQFF. V and J are TRBV7-6 and TRBJ2-1, with 8 bases aligning to TRBD2. Germline V gene sequence: CDR1 SGHVS, CDR2 FNYEAQ. The CDR3 runs 15 residues. V lost 5 bases and J lost 8; bases outside the gene matches: 11.

The genes are TRBV5-5 and TRBJ2-7, with 9 nucleotides matching TRBD1. Germline-derived CDR1 and CDR2 are SGHKS and YYEKEE (reference sequence). CDR3 size: 16 residues. J gave up 3 bases and V 5 bases, and 12 bases lay outside the gene matches. The CDR3 coding sequence is TGTGCCAGCAGATTAGTAGGGGGGACAGGGTTCTACGAGCAGTACTTC. It translates to CASRLVGGTGFYEQYF.

The chain recombines TRBV13 with TRBJ2-7, with D perhaps given as TRBD1 or TRBD2 (5 bases each). The V gene's germline CDR1 is PRHDT and CDR2 FYEKMQ (reference sequence). The CDR3 contains 15 residues. Trimming cost V 5 bases and J 1 base, with 15 bases left between them. CDR3 sequence (DNA): TGTGCCAGCAGCCCGCTAGCAGGGATATCCTACGAGCAGTACTTC. Translating gives CASSPLAGISYEQYF.

V and J are TRBV10-3 and TRBJ2-3; the D is unclear. CDR1 ENHRY and CDR2 SYGVKD come from the germline V gene. The CDR3 extends over 16 amino acids. V lost 0 bases, J lost 2 bases, and 12 bases lay in between. The CDR3 nucleotides read TGTGCCATCAGTGAGTCTGGCGGAGCCGTCACAGATACGCAGTATTTT. Its protein product is CAISESGGAVTDTQYF.